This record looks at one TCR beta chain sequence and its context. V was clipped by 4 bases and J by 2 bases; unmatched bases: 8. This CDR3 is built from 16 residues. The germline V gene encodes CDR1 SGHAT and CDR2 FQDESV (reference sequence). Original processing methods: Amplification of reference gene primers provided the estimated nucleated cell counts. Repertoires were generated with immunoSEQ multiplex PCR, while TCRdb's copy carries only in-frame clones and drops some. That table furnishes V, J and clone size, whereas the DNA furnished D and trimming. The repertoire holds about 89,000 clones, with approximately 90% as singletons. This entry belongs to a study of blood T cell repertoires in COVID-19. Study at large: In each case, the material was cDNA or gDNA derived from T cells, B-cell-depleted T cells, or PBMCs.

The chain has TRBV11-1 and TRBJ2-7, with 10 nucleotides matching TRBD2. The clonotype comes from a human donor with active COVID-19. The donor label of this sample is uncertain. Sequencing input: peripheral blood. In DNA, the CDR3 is TGTGCCAGCAGCTCCTCCGGACTAGCGGCCCCCTACGAGCAGTACTTC. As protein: CASSSSGLAAPYEQYF.